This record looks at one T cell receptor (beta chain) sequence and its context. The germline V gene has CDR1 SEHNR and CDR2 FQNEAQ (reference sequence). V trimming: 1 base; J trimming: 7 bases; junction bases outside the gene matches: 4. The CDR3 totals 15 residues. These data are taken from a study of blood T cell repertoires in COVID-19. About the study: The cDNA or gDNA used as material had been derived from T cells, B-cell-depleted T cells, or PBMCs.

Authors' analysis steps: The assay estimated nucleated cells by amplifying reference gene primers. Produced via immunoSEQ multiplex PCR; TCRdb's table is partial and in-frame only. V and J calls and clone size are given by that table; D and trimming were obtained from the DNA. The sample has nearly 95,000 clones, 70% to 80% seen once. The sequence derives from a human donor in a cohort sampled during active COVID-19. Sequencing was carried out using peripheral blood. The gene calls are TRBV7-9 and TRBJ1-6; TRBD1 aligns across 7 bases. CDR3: CASSLGGTANSPLHF. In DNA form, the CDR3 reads TGTGCCAGCAGCTTAGGAGGGACAGCAAATTCACCCCTCCACTTT. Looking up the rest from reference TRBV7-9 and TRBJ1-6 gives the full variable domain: DTGVSQNPRHKITKRGQNVTFRCDPISEHNRLYWYRQTLGQGPEFLTYFQNEAQLEKSRLLSDRFSAERPKGSFSTLEIQRTEQGDSAMYLCASSLGGTANSPLHFGNGTRLTVT.